This passage covers 4 T cell receptor beta chains from one sample sequenced in a study of cytomegalovirus exposure and HLA in healthy donors. The PCR contained 60 Vbeta and 13 Jbeta primers. The repertoire was sequenced with immunoSEQ multiplex PCR; TCRdb's copy has only in-frame clones and lacks some. The table has 65,000 to 75,000 clones, 60% to 75% seen once. The sample comprised PBMCs. These receptors were taken from a woman aged 60-75 years in good health and CMV-seropositive.

The gene calls are TRBV7-8 and TRBJ2-1; the match to TRBD2 covers 9 bases. Losses at the gene ends were 4 bases for V and 3 bases for J; bases not matched to a gene: 4. The CDR3 has 15 residues. Looked up from germline, CDR1 is SGHVS and CDR2 is FQNEAQ. The DNA of the CDR3 is TGTGCCAGCAGCTACCTAGCGGGGTACTACAATGAGCAGTTCTTC. Translation gives CASSYLAGYYNEQFF.

The chain couples TRBV6-4 to TRBJ2-1; D is undetermined. V was trimmed by 0 bases and J by 0 bases, leaving 9 bases between them. The V gene's germline CDR1 is MRHNA and CDR2 SNTAGT. CDR3 length: 16 residues. The CDR3 DNA is TGTGCCAGCAGTGACTCGGCAGGCCTCTCCTACAATGAGCAGTTCTTC. This gives the protein CASSDSAGLSYNEQFF.

This clone occurred a few times. The V gene is TRBV6-1, the J gene TRBJ1-6; possibly TRBD1 for D (6 bases). V was clipped by 8 bases and J by 13 bases, with 18 bases between them. This CDR3 has 13 amino acids. Germline V gene sequence: CDR1 MNHNS, CDR2 SASEGT. The CDR3: CASSHRAIGPLHF. The CDR3 nucleotides are TGTGCCAGCTCTCACAGGGCAATTGGGCCCCTCCACTTT.

This sequence joins TRBV13 and TRBJ2-7, with D unresolved. V gave up 5 bases and J gave up 2 bases, with 7 bases separating them. The CDR3 is made up of 12 amino acids. The germline V gene encodes CDR1 PRHDT and CDR2 FYEKMQ (reference sequence). The CDR3 protein is CASSRVTYEQYF. The CDR3, as DNA: TGTGCCAGCAGCCGCGTCACCTACGAGCAGTACTTC.